A selection of T cell receptor beta chains follows, all from one sample in a study of blood T cell repertoires in COVID-19. Clones were sequenced by immunoSEQ multiplex PCR, and TCRdb holds only the in-frame ones, with some missing. This sample has approximately 250,000 clones, with nearly 85% found just once. Sequences were obtained from peripheral blood. These receptors originate from a human donor in a cohort sampled during active COVID-19. The CDR3 runs from the conserved cysteine through the conserved F or W. The D gene is left open where the match is weak. Clone sizes are given selectively: once, few, many, or a class where the clone is expanded.

v_gene	d_gene	j_gene	abundance	CDR3aa	CDR3nt
TRBV7-8	TRBD1	TRBJ1-1	NA	CASSFAGGLIMNTEAFF	TGTGCCAGCAGCTTTGCAGGGGGCCTGATAATGAACACTGAAGCTTTCTTT
TRBV6-5	NA	TRBJ2-4	NA	CASTKGGAKNIQYF	TGTGCCAGCACTAAGGGGGGGGCCAAAAACATTCAGTACTTC
TRBV25-1	NA	TRBJ1-2	NA	CASSRSGANYGYTF	TGTGCCAGCAGCCGGTCTGGAGCTAACTATGGCTACACCTTC
TRBV3-1/TRBV3-2	TRBD2	TRBJ2-1	NA	CASSRDLSGTSGSYNEQFF	TGTGCCAGCAGCCGAGACCTAAGCGGGACTAGCGGTTCCTACAATGAGCAGTTCTTC
TRBV19	NA	TRBJ1-6	once	CASSTPEGYNSPLHF	TGTGCCAGTAGTACCCCGGAGGGATATAATTCACCCCTCCACTTT
TRBV3-1/TRBV3-2	NA	TRBJ1-2	NA	CASSQGSFTSYYGYTF	TGTGCCAGCAGCCAAGGGTCTTTCACATCCTACTATGGCTACACCTTC
TRBV6-5	TRBD1	TRBJ1-1	NA	CASSPYRGRDTEAFF	TGTGCCAGCAGCCCATACAGGGGAAGAGACACTGAAGCTTTCTTT
TRBV7-2	TRBD2	TRBJ2-7	NA	CASSSGGAYEQYF	TGTGCCAGCAGCTCCGGGGGGGCCTACGAGCAGTACTTC
TRBV2	TRBD2	TRBJ2-3	NA	CASSQLAGGAGAQYF	TGTGCCAGCAGTCAACTAGCGGGAGGGGCAGGGGCGCAGTATTTT
TRBV5-5	TRBD1	TRBJ2-1	few	CASSLGQGTYNEQFF	TGTGCCAGCAGCTTGGGACAGGGAACCTACAATGAGCAGTTCTTC
TRBV29-1	TRBD1	TRBJ2-7	NA	CSVERRDRLNEQYF	TGCAGCGTTGAGAGAAGGGACAGGCTGAACGAGCAGTACTTC
TRBV6-2/TRBV6-3	TRBD1	TRBJ1-5	NA	CASSPGQGTTSNQPQHF	TGTGCCAGCAGCCCGGGACAGGGGACGACTAGCAATCAGCCCCAGCATTTT
TRBV6-6	NA	TRBJ2-1	NA	CASSLTERQFF	TGTGCCAGCAGTCTTACGGAGAGGCAGTTCTTC
TRBV5-1	TRBD1	TRBJ2-7	NA	CASSKGVQGVYEQYF	TGCGCCAGCAGCAAGGGAGTTCAGGGGGTCTACGAGCAGTACTTC
TRBV13	TRBD1	TRBJ2-5	NA	CASSRRTGQETQYF	TGTGCCAGCAGCCGTAGGACAGGGCAAGAGACCCAGTACTTC
TRBV20-1	TRBD1	TRBJ1-1	NA	CAHRGNTEAFF	TGCGCCCACAGGGGGAACACTGAAGCTTTCTTT
TRBV19	TRBD2	TRBJ2-1	once	CASRTSGSDNEQFF	TGTGCCAGTAGAACTAGCGGGAGCGACAATGAGCAGTTCTTC
TRBV5-4	TRBD2	TRBJ2-1	NA	CASSNIPTSGYNEQFF	TGTGCCAGCAGCAACATCCCGACTAGCGGATACAATGAGCAGTTCTTC
TRBV7-9	NA	TRBJ1-4	NA	CASPGGIGANEKLFF	TGTGCCAGCCCCGGGGGAATCGGGGCTAATGAAAAACTGTTTTTT
TRBV5-3	TRBD1	TRBJ2-7	NA	CARSRGQGAYEQYF	TGTGCCAGAAGCAGGGGACAGGGGGCCTACGAGCAGTACTTC
TRBV4-1	NA	TRBJ1-1	NA	CASSQDIRQGGRNTEAFF	TGCGCCAGCAGCCAAGATATTCGGCAGGGAGGGAGGAACACTGAAGCTTTCTTT
TRBV19	TRBD1	TRBJ1-5	NA	CASSTGQFSNQPQHF	TGTGCCAGTAGTACGGGACAGTTTAGCAATCAGCCCCAGCATTTT
TRBV10-1	NA	TRBJ2-7	NA	CASSGNYHYEQYF	TGCGCCAGCAGTGGGAACTACCACTACGAGCAGTACTTC
TRBV5-8	NA	TRBJ1-6	NA	CASSRQLQGGSPLHF	TGTGCCAGCAGCCGGCAATTACAGGGCGGTTCACCCCTCCACTTT
TRBV6-1	TRBD1	TRBJ1-6	few	CASSEAPSGTVYNSPLHF	TGTGCCAGCAGTGAAGCGCCAAGTGGGACAGTGTATAATTCACCCCTCCACTTT
TRBV5-1	TRBD1	TRBJ2-7	NA	CASSPGTAVREQYF	TGCGCCAGCAGCCCCGGGACAGCCGTCCGCGAGCAGTACTTC
TRBV6-6	NA	TRBJ1-1	NA	CATRLLGTEAFF	TGTGCCACGAGGTTATTGGGCACTGAAGCTTTCTTT
TRBV27	NA	TRBJ2-1	NA	CASSVAPYNEQFF	TGTGCCAGCAGTGTGGCCCCATACAATGAGCAGTTCTTC
TRBV19	NA	TRBJ2-5	NA	CASSIMSLGRETQYF	TGTGCCAGTAGTATCATGAGTTTGGGGCGGGAGACCCAGTACTTC
TRBV6-1	TRBD2	TRBJ2-7	NA	CASSEGLGSYEQYF	TGTGCCAGCAGTGAGGGACTAGGCTCCTACGAGCAGTACTTC
TRBV2	TRBD2	TRBJ2-5	NA	CASTQRASGSLGETQYF	TGTGCCAGCACCCAACGGGCTAGCGGGAGCCTAGGGGAGACCCAGTACTTC
TRBV5-8	NA	TRBJ1-5	NA	CASSLGRLGGQPQHF	TGTGCCAGCAGCTTGGGACGTCTGGGGGGTCAGCCCCAGCATTTT
TRBV5-1	TRBD1	TRBJ2-6	NA	CASSPGQGSGANVLTF	TGCGCCAGCTCCCCGGGACAGGGTTCTGGGGCCAACGTCCTGACTTTC
TRBV6-5	TRBD1	TRBJ1-1	NA	CASSKTGGTEAFF	TGTGCCAGCAGCAAAACAGGGGGCACTGAAGCTTTCTTT
TRBV10-2	NA	TRBJ1-6	NA	CASSEWRKGNSPLHF	TGCGCCAGCAGTGAGTGGAGGAAGGGTAATTCACCCCTCCACTTT
TRBV2	TRBD2	TRBJ2-5	NA	CASSEPLAAGRETQYF	TGTGCCAGCAGTGAGCCCCTAGCGGCGGGGCGAGAGACCCAGTACTTC
TRBV2	TRBD1	TRBJ1-4	NA	CASTGERDSLNEKLFF	TGTGCCAGCACTGGAGAGAGGGACAGCCTTAATGAAAAACTGTTTTTT
TRBV18	TRBD1	TRBJ2-3	NA	CASSPRQGPDTQYF	TGTGCCAGCTCACCAAGACAGGGCCCAGATACGCAGTATTTT
TRBV3-1/TRBV3-2	NA	TRBJ2-1	NA	CASSPRDRLGDEQFF	TGTGCCAGCAGCCCGCGGGACCGCTTAGGGGATGAGCAGTTCTTC
TRBV5-6	NA	TRBJ1-5	NA	CASSYGGQPQHF	TGTGCCAGCAGCTACGGAGGTCAGCCCCAGCATTTT
TRBV19	NA	TRBJ2-7	NA	CASSISDSPYEQYF	TGTGCCAGTAGTATATCGGACAGTCCCTACGAGCAGTACTTC
TRBV19	TRBD2	TRBJ2-2	NA	CASSLRLAAGELFF	TGTGCCAGTAGTCTAAGACTAGCGGCCGGGGAGCTGTTTTTT
TRBV18	TRBD1	TRBJ1-5	NA	CASSPKQGAGQPQHF	TGTGCCAGCTCACCGAAACAGGGGGCAGGTCAGCCCCAGCATTTT
TRBV5-1	TRBD1	TRBJ1-1	NA	CASSSRTGGSTEAFF	TGCGCCAGCAGCTCCAGGACAGGGGGCTCCACTGAAGCTTTCTTT
TRBV10-1	TRBD2	TRBJ2-1	NA	CASSESLRGAPYNEQFF	TGCGCCAGCAGTGAGTCCTTGCGGGGGGCACCCTACAATGAGCAGTTCTTC
TRBV10-1	NA	TRBJ1-6	NA	CASSGETRGTLHF	TGCGCCAGCAGCGGGGAAACGAGAGGTACCCTCCACTTT
TRBV6-1	TRBD1	TRBJ1-2	NA	CASSEMTGNYGYTF	TGTGCCAGCAGTGAAATGACAGGGAACTATGGCTACACCTTC
TRBV16	NA	TRBJ1-2	NA	CASSQSRQAPLKYGYTF	TGTGCCAGCAGCCAATCACGACAGGCGCCCTTGAAGTATGGCTACACCTTC
TRBV7-8	TRBD2	TRBJ2-7	once	CASSPRSGTSAYEQYF	TGTGCCAGCAGCCCAAGGTCCGGGACTAGCGCCTACGAGCAGTACTTC
TRBV7-2	NA	TRBJ2-6	NA	CASSFEFVGQLSGANVLTF	TGTGCCAGCAGCTTCGAATTCGTTGGACAGCTCTCTGGGGCCAACGTCCTGACTTTC
TRBV19	TRBD1	TRBJ2-2	NA	CASTSPRGLGTGELFF	TGTGCCAGTACTTCACCCAGGGGGCTAGGCACCGGGGAGCTGTTTTTT
TRBV3-1/TRBV3-2	TRBD1	TRBJ1-2	NA	CASSPRDRGFGYTF	TGTGCCAGCAGCCCTCGGGACAGGGGTTTTGGCTACACCTTC
TRBV7-2	TRBD2	TRBJ2-1	NA	CASSAPETSGRLTYNEQFF	TGTGCCAGCAGCGCCCCAGAGACTAGCGGGAGGCTCACCTACAATGAGCAGTTCTTC
TRBV5-1	TRBD2	TRBJ2-1	NA	CASSLPTSGGRSSYNEQFF	TGCGCCAGCAGCTTACCGACTAGCGGGGGGCGAAGCTCCTACAATGAGCAGTTCTTC